This section outlines one T cell receptor (beta chain) sequence together with its context. Its antigen is not known. This entry is derived from a study of T cell responses to AZD1222 COVID-19 vaccine. Notes on the study in general: Spike-specific TCR breadth and depth grew following two AZD1222 doses. Among spike-specific TCRs, nearly half reportedly target unmutated variant regions. Clonal diversity was possibly underestimated, and white British individuals and females predominated among donors.

Generated by immunoSEQ multiplex PCR, the TCRdb table keeps only in-frame clones and is missing some. The table has around 130,000 clones, around 90% seen once; the top ten hold 1.4% to 1.5%. The germline gives CDR1 KGHDR, CDR2 SFDVKD. This CDR3 is built from 14 residues. V dropped 6 bases and J dropped 0 bases, with 7 bases sitting between them. The receptor was isolated from an adult in good health. This chain uses TRBV24-1 with TRBJ2-2, with D unresolved. The sample here was peripheral blood, taken on day 0 of AZD1222 vaccination. CDR3 in DNA: TGTGCCACCAGTATACCTTCGAACACCGGGGAGCTGTTTTTT. Translated: CATSIPSNTGELFF.